This paragraph reports one T cell receptor (beta chain). The sample is drawn from a study of CD8 T cells in Susac syndrome. The CDR3 sequence is 17 residues long. V was shortened by 3 bases and J by 7 bases, with 27 bases between the two germline ends. Germline values: CDR1 DFQATT, CDR2 SNEGSKA (reference sequence). Sequencing targeted TCR beta in blood CD8+ and CD4+ T cells. While CD8+ and CD4+ T cells were isolated negatively, TEMRA cells were enriched by FACS. Random hexamers were used to reverse transcribe an amount of about 0.45 to 1 ug RNA. With immunoSEQ multiplex PCR, TCR beta CDR3 was amplified across 54 Vbeta and 13 Jbeta. TCRdb recomputed calls from the immunoSEQ multiplex PCR reads with MiXCR, one row per CDR3 protein. The data contain 300,000 or so distinct CDR3 sequences, about 90% of them singletons.

This TCR came from a human donor with multiple sclerosis. The source material was CD4+ T cells from PBMCs. V and J are TRBV20-1 and TRBJ1-2, with a tentative D call TRBD1 (6 bases). CDR3 DNA: TGCAGTGCTAGGCGCAGGCGATCAGGGGATACCGGCCTTGGCTACACCTTC. The encoded protein is CSARRRRSGDTGLGYTF.